The source of this TCR beta chain is a study of PD-1 blockade in classical Hodgkin lymphoma. The overall study: Intravenous nivolumab at 3 mg/kg was given to patients every 2 weeks.

Whole-study results and caveats: The study found that TCR diversity rose significantly by C4D1 in CD4+ but not CD8+ cells. What drove the repertoire differences, possibly disease activity or prior therapy, has not been defined.

The CDR3 is 12 residues long. V shed 2 bases and J shed 0 bases, with 1 base lying between them. CDR1 is KGHSH, CDR2 LQKENI, per germline. Sample time point: cycle 4 day 1 (C4D1), after five to seven weeks of nivolumab. Following autologous stem cell transplantation, relapse occurred in every patient, and exposure to brentuximab vedotin varied. Worth noting for this clone: Its antigen is not known.

The table came from immunoSEQ multiplex PCR; TCRdb's copy has only in-frame clones and leaves some out. The sample has about 21,000 clones; more than 70% are singletons. This chain joins TRBV18 and TRBJ2-5; D call uncertain. The sequencing used peripheral blood mononuclear cells (PBMCs), collected before the fourth cycle of nivolumab. The sequence was collected from a human donor with classical Hodgkin lymphoma. The DNA for the CDR3 is TGTGCCAGCTCACCATACCAAGAGACCCAGTACTTC. Its translation is CASSPYQETQYF.